The T cell receptor beta chain under discussion was sequenced for a study of blood T cell repertoires in COVID-19. Germline V gene sequence: CDR1 SQVTM, CDR2 ANQGSEA. Trimming took 3 bases from V and 7 from J; bases not matched to a gene: 7. The length of the CDR3 is 13 residues. The study assigned cohorts using participant-reported clinical history. Per the original methods: Amplification from reference gene primers served as the basis for estimated nucleated cell counts. Only in-frame clones appear in the TCRdb table, and some are missing; sequencing was by immunoSEQ multiplex PCR. The D gene and trimming were derived from the DNA, and the V and J assignments and clone size from that table. The sample has about 220,000 clones, about 80% seen once.

The chain recombines TRBV29-1 with TRBJ1-2, with TRBD1 matching 8 bases. Sequencing used PBMCs or T cells enriched from blood (not recorded which). This clonotype was obtained from a woman aged 40-49 years who had been exposed to COVID-19. The chain's CDR3 is CSVEMGRGPGYTF. CDR3 nucleotide sequence: TGCAGCGTTGAGATGGGCAGGGGGCCTGGCTACACCTTC. The full variable domain, in which reference TRBV29-1 and TRBJ1-2 provide the parts outside the CDR3, is SAVISQKPSRDICQRGTSLTIQCQVDSQVTMMFWYRQQPGQSLTLIATANQGSEATYESGFVIDKFPISRPNLTFSTLTVSNMSPEDSSIYLCSVEMGRGPGYTFGSGTRLTVV.